This TCR beta chain originates from a study of blood T cell repertoires in COVID-19. The wider study: T cells, B-cell-depleted T cells, or PBMCs supplied cDNA or gDNA.

The ends were cut back, 1 base at V and 2 bases at J, with 15 bases in the middle. CDR1 and CDR2 from the germline V gene are MGHRA and YSYEKL. This CDR3 region has 18 residues. Profiled with immunoSEQ multiplex PCR; TCRdb holds only in-frame clones, not every one. This table has under 200,000 clones, approximately 83% appearing once. J is TRBJ1-6 and V is TRBV4-1; D gene ambiguous. The sample taken for sequencing was peripheral blood. This clonotype was sampled from a man in his sixties with acute or convalescent COVID-19. The CDR3 loop is CASSQVEGRPTYNSPLHF. The CDR3, as DNA: TGCGCCAGCAGCCAAGTTGAGGGCAGGCCAACCTATAATTCACCCCTCCACTTT.